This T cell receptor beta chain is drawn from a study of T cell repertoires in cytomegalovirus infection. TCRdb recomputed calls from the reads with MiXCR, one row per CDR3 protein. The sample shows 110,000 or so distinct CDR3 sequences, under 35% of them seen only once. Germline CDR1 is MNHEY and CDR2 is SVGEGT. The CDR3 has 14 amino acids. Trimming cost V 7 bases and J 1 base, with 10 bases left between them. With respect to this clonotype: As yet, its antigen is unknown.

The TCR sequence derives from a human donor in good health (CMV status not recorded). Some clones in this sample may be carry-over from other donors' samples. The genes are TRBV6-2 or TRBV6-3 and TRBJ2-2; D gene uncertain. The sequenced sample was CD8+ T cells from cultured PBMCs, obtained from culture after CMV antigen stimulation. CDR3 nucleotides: TGTGCCAGCAAGGGCGGTATGAACACCGGGGAGCTGTTTTTT. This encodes CASKGGMNTGELFF.